Listed below are T cell receptor beta chains from one sample, sequenced in a study of T cell changes during pregnancy in multiple sclerosis. Data came from immunoSEQ multiplex PCR; TCRdb stores just in-frame clones and leaves some out. Of about 94,000 clones listed, over 85% are singletons. Sequenced material: peripheral blood, taken after pregnancy. These receptors originate from a female donor with multiple sclerosis, enrolled in a pregnancy study. The CDR3 runs from the conserved cysteine through the conserved F or W. D genes are given only for firm matches. Clone size is shown for a subset of rows, as once, few, many or a class of expanded clone.

TRBJ2-5 | TRBV7-7 | TRBD1 | NA | CASSKTGQGETQYF | TGTGCCAGCAGTAAGACAGGGCAAGGGGAGACCCAGTACTTC
TRBJ2-3 | TRBV9 | NA | NA | CASSVDRGGAPDTQYF | TGTGCCAGCAGCGTAGATAGGGGGGGCGCGCCAGATACGCAGTATTTT
TRBJ1-4 | TRBV28 | NA | NA | CASSSGPGAGPNEKLFF | TGTGCCAGCAGTTCTGGGCCAGGGGCTGGCCCTAATGAAAAACTGTTTTTT
TRBJ1-1 | TRBV25-1 | NA | NA | CASSEVNQWTEAFF | TGTGCCAGCAGTGAAGTCAACCAGTGGACTGAAGCTTTCTTT
TRBJ1-2 | TRBV27 | TRBD1 | once | CASRDPGTANYGYTF | TGTGCCAGCAGGGATCCCGGGACAGCTAACTATGGCTACACCTTC
TRBJ2-7 | TRBV13 | NA | NA | CASRLWRAPSYEQYF | TGTGCCAGCAGATTGTGGCGGGCCCCGTCCTACGAGCAGTACTTC
TRBJ2-3 | TRBV7-8 | NA | NA | CASSPLKITDTQYF | TGTGCCAGCAGCCCACTTAAAATCACAGATACGCAGTATTTT
TRBJ2-5 | TRBV5-1 | NA | NA | CASSPNGETQYF | TGCGCCAGCAGTCCTAACGGGGAGACCCAGTACTTC
TRBJ2-7 | TRBV7-2 | NA | few | CASSPSGGYEQYF | TGTGCCAGCAGCCCCTCCGGGGGATACGAGCAGTACTTC
TRBJ1-2 | TRBV5-1 | NA | NA | CASSLEGGYGYTF | TGCGCCAGCAGCTTAGAGGGAGGCTATGGCTACACCTTC
TRBJ2-1 | TRBV21-1 | NA | NA | CASSSEPSGSSHNEQFF | TGTGCCAGCAGCAGTGAGCCTAGCGGGAGCTCCCACAATGAGCAGTTCTTC
TRBJ2-2 | TRBV27 | TRBD1 | NA | CASSLTGGASGELFF | TGTGCCAGCAGCCTTACAGGGGGCGCATCGGGGGAGCTGTTTTTT
TRBJ1-5 | TRBV18 | NA | NA | CASSPLQNSNQPQHF | TGTGCCAGCTCACCACTCCAGAATAGCAATCAGCCCCAGCATTTT
TRBJ1-2 | TRBV6-1 | NA | NA | CASRPRGYGYTF | TGTGCCAGCAGGCCCCGGGGCTATGGCTACACCTTC
TRBJ1-2 | TRBV13 | NA | NA | CASSSMTGDSLYGYTF | TGTGCCAGCAGCTCAATGACAGGCGACAGCCTCTATGGCTACACCTTC
TRBJ2-3 | TRBV5-4 | TRBD1 | NA | CASSATGQGWTDTQYF | TGTGCCAGCAGCGCCACCGGACAGGGGTGGACAGATACGCAGTATTTT
TRBJ1-2 | TRBV6-5 | NA | NA | CASSLTGSFHGYTF | TGTGCCAGCAGTTTGACAGGTTCATTTCATGGCTACACCTTC
TRBJ2-7 | TRBV27 | TRBD1 | NA | CASSSPGQGNYEQYF | TGTGCCAGCAGTTCTCCGGGACAGGGAAATTACGAGCAGTACTTC
TRBJ2-7 | TRBV5-5 | TRBD1 | NA | CASSLLGPRTGSSYEQYF | TGTGCCAGCAGCTTGTTGGGCCCCAGGACAGGGAGCTCCTACGAGCAGTACTTC
TRBJ1-1 | TRBV27 | NA | once | CASSLGAANEAFF | TGTGCCAGCAGTTTAGGGGCAGCCAATGAAGCTTTCTTT
TRBJ2-1 | TRBV7-2 | NA | NA | CASSLSGLRSDEQFF | TGTGCCAGCAGCTTATCGGGACTCAGAAGCGATGAGCAGTTCTTC
TRBJ1-4 | TRBV10-3 | NA | NA | CAISVRKGEKLFF | TGTGCCATCAGCGTAAGAAAGGGGGAAAAACTGTTTTTT